This TCR beta chain was observed in a study of T cells in Graves' hyperthyroidism and ophthalmopathy. Graves' hyperthyroidism qualified as stable when ophthalmopathy did not progress within 18 months. Using RNA transcripts as the source, TCR beta CDR3 regions were amplified. When the TCR CDR3 underwent first-round RT-PCR, the HTBI primer set was used. One entry per CDR3 protein results from TCRdb running MiXCR on the multiplex PCR reads. Among a few hundred thousand distinct CDR3 sequences listed, under 15% were seen once. This CDR3 region has 17 residues. V was pared by 3 bases and J by 7 bases, with 19 bases between. Germline lookup yields CDR1 KGHSH and CDR2 LQKENI. This clonotype was found a few times.

The clonotype was recovered from a woman aged 25-40 years with Graves' hyperthyroidism. Sequenced input: blood. The genes are TRBV18 and TRBJ1-6; D is perhaps TRBD1 (6 bases). CDR3 bases: TGTGCCAGCTCACCCACCGCTCGCCAGGGGTTCAATTCACCCCTCCACTTT. This encodes CASSPTARQGFNSPLHF. Complete variable domain (other parts from reference TRBV18 and TRBJ1-6): NAGVMQNPRHLVRRRGQEARLRCSPMKGHSHVYWYRQLPEEGLKFMVYLQKENIIDESGMPKERFSAEFPKEGPSILRIQQVVRGDSAAYFCASSPTARQGFNSPLHFGNGTRLTVT.